The T cell receptor (beta chain) described here comes from a study of blood T cell repertoires in COVID-19. The method was immunoSEQ multiplex PCR; TCRdb's version includes in-frame clones alone and lacks a portion of them. This sample has fewer than 150,000 clones; about 88% occur once, and the top ten carry 8% to 9.5%. The TCR originated in a woman aged 70-85 years who had recovered from COVID-19. The sequenced material came from peripheral blood.

The CDR3: CASSPSRGAETQYF. For the CDR3, the DNA is TGTGCCAGCAGCCCTTCGCGGGGCGCAGAGACCCAGTACTTC. This chain joins TRBV7-2 and TRBJ2-5, with D perhaps TRBD2 (6 bases). V gave up 5 bases and J gave up 4 bases, with 14 bases separating them. The germline V gene has CDR1 SGHTA and CDR2 FQGNSA. CDR3 length equals 14 residues.